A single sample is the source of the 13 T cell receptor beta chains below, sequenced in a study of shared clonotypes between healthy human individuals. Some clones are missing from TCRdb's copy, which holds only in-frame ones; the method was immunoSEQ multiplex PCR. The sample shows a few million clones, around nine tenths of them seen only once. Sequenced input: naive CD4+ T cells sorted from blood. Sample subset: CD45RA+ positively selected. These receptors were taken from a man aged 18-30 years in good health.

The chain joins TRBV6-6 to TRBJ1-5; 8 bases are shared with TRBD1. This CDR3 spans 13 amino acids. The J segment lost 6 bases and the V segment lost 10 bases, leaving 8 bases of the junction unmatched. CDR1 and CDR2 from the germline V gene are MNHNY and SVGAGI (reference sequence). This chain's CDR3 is CATLDRGIQPQHF. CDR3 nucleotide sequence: TGTGCCACCCTCGACAGGGGTATTCAGCCCCAGCATTTT.

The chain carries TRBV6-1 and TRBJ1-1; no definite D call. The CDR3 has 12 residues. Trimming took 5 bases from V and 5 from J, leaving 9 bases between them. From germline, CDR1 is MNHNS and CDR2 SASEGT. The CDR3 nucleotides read TGTGCCAGCAGTATTCTGGGGACTGAAGCTTTCTTT. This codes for CASSILGTEAFF.

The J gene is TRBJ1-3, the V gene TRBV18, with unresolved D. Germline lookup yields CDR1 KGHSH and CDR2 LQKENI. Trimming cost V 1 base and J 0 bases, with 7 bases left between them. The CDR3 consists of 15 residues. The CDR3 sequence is CASSPLEPSGNTIYF. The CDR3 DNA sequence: TGTGCCAGCTCACCACTAGAGCCCTCTGGAAACACCATATATTTT.

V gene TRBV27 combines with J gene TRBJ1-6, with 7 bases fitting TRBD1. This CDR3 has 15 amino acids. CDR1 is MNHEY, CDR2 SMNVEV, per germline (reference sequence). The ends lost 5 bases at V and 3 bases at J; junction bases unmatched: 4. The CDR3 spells CASSGRDSYNSPLHF. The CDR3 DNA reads TGTGCCAGCAGTGGCCGGGACAGCTATAATTCACCCCTCCACTTT.

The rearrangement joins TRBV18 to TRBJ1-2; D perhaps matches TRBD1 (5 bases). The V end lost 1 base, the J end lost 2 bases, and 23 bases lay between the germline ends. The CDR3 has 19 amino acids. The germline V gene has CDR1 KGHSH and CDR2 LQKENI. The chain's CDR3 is CASSPRIVTGGFQNYGYTF. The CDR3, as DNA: TGTGCCAGCTCACCACGTATAGTAACAGGAGGATTTCAGAACTATGGCTACACCTTC.

The CDR3 here is CASSPRGDTQYF. In DNA form, the CDR3 reads TGCGCCAGCAGTCCGAGGGGAGATACGCAGTATTTT. V gene TRBV10-1 combines with J gene TRBJ2-3; D possibly uses TRBD1 or TRBD2 (5 bases each). The CDR3 extends over 12 amino acids. Germline V gene lookup returns CDR1 WNHNN and CDR2 SYGVQD (reference sequence). Deletions cut 5 bases from V and 5 bases from J, with 8 bases between.

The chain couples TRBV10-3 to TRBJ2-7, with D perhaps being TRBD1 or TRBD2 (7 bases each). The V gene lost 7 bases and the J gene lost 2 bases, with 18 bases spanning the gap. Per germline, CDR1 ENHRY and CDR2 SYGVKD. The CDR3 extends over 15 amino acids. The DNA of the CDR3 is TGTGCCATCACCCAGGGGGGGACTGGACCCTACGAGCAGTACTTC. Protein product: CAITQGGTGPYEQYF.

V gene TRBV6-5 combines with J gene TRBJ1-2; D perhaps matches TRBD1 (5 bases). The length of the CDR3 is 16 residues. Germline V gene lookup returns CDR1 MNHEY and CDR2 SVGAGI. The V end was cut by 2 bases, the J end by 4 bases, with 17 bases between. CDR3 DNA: TGTGCCAGCAGTTACGCCAGGGTGGGCGGGGGCTATGGCTACACCTTC. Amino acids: CASSYARVGGGYGYTF.

In nucleotides, the CDR3 is TGTGCCAGCAGCGGACGGACTAGCGGGAGCTCCTACAATGAGCAGTTCTTC. It codes for CASSGRTSGSSYNEQFF. The genes are TRBV7-2 and TRBJ2-1; TRBD2 matches at 13 bases. Germline CDR1 reads SGHTA; CDR2 reads FQGNSA. Trimming took 5 bases from V and 0 from J; bases not matched to a gene: 4. The CDR3 totals 17 residues.

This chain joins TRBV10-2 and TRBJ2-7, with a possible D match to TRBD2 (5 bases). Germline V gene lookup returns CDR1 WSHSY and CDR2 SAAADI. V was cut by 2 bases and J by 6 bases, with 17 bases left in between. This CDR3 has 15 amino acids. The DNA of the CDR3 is TGCGCCAGCAGTGAGGGCCGGCAGAGGGCCGGCGAGCAGTACTTC. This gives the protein CASSEGRQRAGEQYF.

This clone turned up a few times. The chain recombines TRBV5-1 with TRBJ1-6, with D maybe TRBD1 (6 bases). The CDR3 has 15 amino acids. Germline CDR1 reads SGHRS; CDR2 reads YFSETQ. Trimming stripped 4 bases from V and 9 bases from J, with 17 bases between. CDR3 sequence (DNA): TGCGCCAGCAGCCTAAGGACAGTGGAAAGTTCACCCCTCCACTTT. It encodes CASSLRTVESSPLHF.

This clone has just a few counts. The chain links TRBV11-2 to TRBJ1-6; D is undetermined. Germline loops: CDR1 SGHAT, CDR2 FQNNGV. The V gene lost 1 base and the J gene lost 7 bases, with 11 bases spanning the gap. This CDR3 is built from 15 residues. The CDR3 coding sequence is TGTGCCAGCAGCTTAGTTCCGACCGAGAATTCACCCCTCCACTTT. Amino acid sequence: CASSLVPTENSPLHF.

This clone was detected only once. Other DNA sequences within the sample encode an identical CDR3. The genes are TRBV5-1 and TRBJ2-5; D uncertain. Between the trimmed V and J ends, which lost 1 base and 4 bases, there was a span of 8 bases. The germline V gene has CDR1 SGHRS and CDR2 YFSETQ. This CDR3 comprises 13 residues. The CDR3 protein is CASSLPSGETQYF. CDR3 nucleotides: TGCGCCAGCAGCTTGCCTAGTGGAGAGACCCAGTACTTC.